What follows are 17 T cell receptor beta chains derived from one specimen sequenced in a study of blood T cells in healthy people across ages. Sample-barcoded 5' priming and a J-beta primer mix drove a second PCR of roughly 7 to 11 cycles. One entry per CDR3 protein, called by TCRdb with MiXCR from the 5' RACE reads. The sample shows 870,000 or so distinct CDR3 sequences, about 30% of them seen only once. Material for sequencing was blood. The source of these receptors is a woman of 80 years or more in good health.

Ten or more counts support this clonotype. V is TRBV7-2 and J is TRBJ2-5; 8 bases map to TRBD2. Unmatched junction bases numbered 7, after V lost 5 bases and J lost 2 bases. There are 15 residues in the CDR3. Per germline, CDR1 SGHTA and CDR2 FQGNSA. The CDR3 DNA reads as TGTGCCAGCAGCCCACAGCGGGGGCCGCAAGAGACCCAGTACTTC. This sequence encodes CASSPQRGPQETQYF. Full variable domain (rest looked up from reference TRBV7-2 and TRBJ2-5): GAGVSQSPSNKVTEKGKDVELRCDPISGHTALYWYRQSLGQGLEFLIYFQGNSAPDKSGLPSDRFSAERTGGSVSTLTIQRTQQEDSAVYLCASSPQRGPQETQYFGPGTRLLVL.

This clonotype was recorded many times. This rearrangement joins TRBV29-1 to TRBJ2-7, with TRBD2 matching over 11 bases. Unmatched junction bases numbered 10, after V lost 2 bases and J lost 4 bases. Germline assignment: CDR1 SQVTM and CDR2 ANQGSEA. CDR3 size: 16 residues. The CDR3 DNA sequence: TGCAGCGTTGAAAATTTCGGGACTAGCGGACCTTACGAGCAGTACTTC. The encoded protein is CSVENFGTSGPYEQYF.

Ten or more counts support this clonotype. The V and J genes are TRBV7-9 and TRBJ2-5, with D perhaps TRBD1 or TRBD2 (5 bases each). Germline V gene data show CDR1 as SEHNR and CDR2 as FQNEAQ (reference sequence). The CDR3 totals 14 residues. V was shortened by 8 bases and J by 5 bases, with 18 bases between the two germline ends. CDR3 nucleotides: TGTGCCAGCCGGGGCCATTTAGTTTCGGAGACCCAGTACTTC. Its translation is CASRGHLVSETQYF. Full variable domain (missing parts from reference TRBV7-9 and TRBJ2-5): DTGVSQNPRHKITKRGQNVTFRCDPISEHNRLYWYRQTLGQGPEFLTYFQNEAQLEKSRLLSDRFSAERPKGSFSTLEIQRTEQGDSAMYLCASRGHLVSETQYFGPGTRLLVL.

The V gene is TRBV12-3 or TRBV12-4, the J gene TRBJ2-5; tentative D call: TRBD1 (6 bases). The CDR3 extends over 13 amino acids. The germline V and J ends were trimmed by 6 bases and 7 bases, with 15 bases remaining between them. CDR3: CASSRGQKGTQYF. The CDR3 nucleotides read TGTGCCAGCAGCCGGGGACAAAAGGGGACCCAGTACTTC.

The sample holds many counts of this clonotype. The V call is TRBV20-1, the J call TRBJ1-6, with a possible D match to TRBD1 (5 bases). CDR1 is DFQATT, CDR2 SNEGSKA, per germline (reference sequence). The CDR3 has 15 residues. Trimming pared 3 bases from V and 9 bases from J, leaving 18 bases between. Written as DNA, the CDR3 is TGCAGTGCTAGCCCCCTAGGGGCGTCGGGTTCACCCCTCCACTTT. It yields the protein CSASPLGASGSPLHF.

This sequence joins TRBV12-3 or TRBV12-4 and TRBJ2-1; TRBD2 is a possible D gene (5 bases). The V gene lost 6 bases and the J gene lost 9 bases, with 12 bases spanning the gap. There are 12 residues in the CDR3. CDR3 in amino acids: CASSFRESEQFF. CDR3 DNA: TGTGCCAGCAGCTTTAGGGAGAGTGAGCAGTTCTTC.

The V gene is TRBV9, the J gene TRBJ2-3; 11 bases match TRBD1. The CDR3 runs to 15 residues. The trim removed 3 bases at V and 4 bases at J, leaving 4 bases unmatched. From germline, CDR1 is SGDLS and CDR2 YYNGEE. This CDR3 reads CASSGPGQGADTQYF. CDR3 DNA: TGTGCCAGCAGCGGACCGGGACAGGGGGCAGATACGCAGTATTTT.

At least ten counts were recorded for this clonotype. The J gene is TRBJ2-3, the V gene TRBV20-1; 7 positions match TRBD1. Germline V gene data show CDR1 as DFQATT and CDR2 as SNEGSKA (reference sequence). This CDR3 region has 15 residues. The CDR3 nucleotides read TGCAGCCTAGCCTCAAGGGGACAGTCCACAGATACGCAGTATTTT. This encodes CSLASRGQSTDTQYF.

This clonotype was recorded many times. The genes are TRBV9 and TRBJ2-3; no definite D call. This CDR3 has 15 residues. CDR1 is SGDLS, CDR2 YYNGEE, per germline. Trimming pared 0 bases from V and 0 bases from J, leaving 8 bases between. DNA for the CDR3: TGTGCCAGCAGCGTAGCAGTGGGTAGCACAGATACGCAGTATTTT. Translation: CASSVAVGSTDTQYF.

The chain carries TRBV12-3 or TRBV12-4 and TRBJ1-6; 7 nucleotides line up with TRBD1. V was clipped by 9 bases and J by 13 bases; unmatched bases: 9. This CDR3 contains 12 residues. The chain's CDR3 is CASAGQLSPLHF. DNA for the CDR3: TGTGCCAGTGCGGGACAGCTTTCTCCCCTCCACTTT.

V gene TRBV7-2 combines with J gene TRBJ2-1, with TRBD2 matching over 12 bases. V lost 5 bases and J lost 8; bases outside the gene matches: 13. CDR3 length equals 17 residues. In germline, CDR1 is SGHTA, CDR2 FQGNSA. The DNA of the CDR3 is TGTGCCAGCAGCGCACTAGCGGGGGGTCCGTTATCGTATGAGCAGTTCTTC. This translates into CASSALAGGPLSYEQFF.

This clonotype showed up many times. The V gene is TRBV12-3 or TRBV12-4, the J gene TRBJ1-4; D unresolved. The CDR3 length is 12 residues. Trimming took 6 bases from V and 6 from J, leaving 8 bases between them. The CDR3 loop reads CASRQTDEKLFF. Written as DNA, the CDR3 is TGTGCCAGCAGACAAACGGATGAAAAACTGTTTTTT.

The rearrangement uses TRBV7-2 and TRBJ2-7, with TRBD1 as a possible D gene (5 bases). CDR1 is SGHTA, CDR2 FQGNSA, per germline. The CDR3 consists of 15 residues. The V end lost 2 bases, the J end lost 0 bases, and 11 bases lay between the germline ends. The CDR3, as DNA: TGTGCCAGCAGCTTAAATCCGACAGCCTCCTACGAGCAGTACTTC. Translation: CASSLNPTASYEQYF.

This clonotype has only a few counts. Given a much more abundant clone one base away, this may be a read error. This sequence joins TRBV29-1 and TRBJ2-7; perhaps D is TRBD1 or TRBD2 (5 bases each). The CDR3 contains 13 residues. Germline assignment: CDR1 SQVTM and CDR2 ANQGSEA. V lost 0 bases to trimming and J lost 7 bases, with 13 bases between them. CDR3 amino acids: CSVEDQRGNEQYF. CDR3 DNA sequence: TGCAGCGTTGAAGATCAGAGGGGAAATGAGCAGTACTTC.

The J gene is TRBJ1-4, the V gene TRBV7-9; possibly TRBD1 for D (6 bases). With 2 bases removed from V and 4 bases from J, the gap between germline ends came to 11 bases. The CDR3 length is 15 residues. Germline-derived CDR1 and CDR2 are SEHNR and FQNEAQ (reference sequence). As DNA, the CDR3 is TGTGCCAGCAGCTTACAGGGGAGTGGTAATGAAAAACTGTTTTTT. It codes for CASSLQGSGNEKLFF.

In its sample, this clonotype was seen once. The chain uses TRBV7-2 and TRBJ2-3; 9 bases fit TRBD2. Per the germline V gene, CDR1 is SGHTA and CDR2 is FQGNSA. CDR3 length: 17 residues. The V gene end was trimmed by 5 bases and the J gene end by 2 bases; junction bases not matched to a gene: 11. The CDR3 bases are TGTGCCAGCAGCATGGAGCGGGGGGCGGGGGACACAGATACGCAGTATTTT. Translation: CASSMERGAGDTDTQYF.

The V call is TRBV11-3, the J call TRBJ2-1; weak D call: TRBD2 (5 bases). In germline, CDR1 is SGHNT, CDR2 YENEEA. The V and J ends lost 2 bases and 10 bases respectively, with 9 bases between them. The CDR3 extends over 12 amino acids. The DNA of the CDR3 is TGTGCCAGCAGCTTAACGACTACGGAGCAGTTCTTC. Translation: CASSLTTTEQFF.